The 26 T cell receptor delta chains in this list originate from one sample, sequenced in a study of gamma-delta chains in newborns, infants, children. TCRdb redid the clone calls on the reads with CATT. Counted here are 2,500 to 3,000 delta-chain clones, under 60% occurring once; the ten biggest clones make up more than 10%. The sequencing here drew on blood, taken at baseline. These receptors were obtained from a child who received the measles vaccine.

By share, this clone counts as large (0.1 to 1%). Other DNA sequences in this specimen translate into the identical CDR3. V gene TRDV1 combines with J gene TRDJ1; possible D gene TRDD3, 6 bases. V was trimmed by 0 bases and J by 0 bases, leaving 29 bases between them. The CDR3 runs to 22 residues. Per the germline V gene, CDR1 is TSWWSYY and CDR2 is QGS. The CDR3 here is CALGELPYPYWLGYGYTDKLIF. The CDR3 region has the DNA TGTGCTCTTGGGGAACTGCCCTACCCTTACTGGCTGGGGTACGGGTACACCGATAAACTCATCTTT.

In regard to this clone: A much larger clone is a single base away; this may be a read error. Additional DNA sequences in this sample encode the identical CDR3. The CDR3 bases are TGTGCTCTTAACGGCCCCGATCTACTGGGGGACAGGAAGGCCGATAAACTCATCTTT. This gives the protein CALNGPDLLGDRKADKLIF. The rearrangement joins TRDV1 to TRDJ1; 9 bases are shared with TRDD3. Per the germline V gene, CDR1 is TSWWSYY and CDR2 is QGS. The CDR3 totals 19 residues. Trimming at V came to 8 bases and at J to 3 bases, leaving 22 bases not matched to a gene.

This clone has more than one count but fewer than ten. The chain employs TRDV1 and TRDJ1, with 10 bases matching TRDD3. With V trimmed by 4 bases and J by 0 bases, 20 bases remained unmatched. CDR1 and CDR2 from the germline V gene are TSWWSYY and QGS. CDR3 length: 21 amino acids. The CDR3 sequence is CALGARLTGGLKAGDTDKLIF. The DNA of the CDR3 is TGTGCTCTTGGGGCCCGCCTTACTGGGGGATTAAAGGCGGGGGACACCGATAAACTCATCTTT.

This chain connects TRDV3 to TRDJ1, with D tentatively TRDD3 (6 bases). The CDR3 is 15 residues long. Germline V lookup: CDR1 TVYSNPD, CDR2 GDNSRS (reference sequence). Between the trimmed V and J ends, which lost 2 bases and 0 bases, there was a span of 16 bases. CDR3 sequence (DNA): TGTGCCTTTTATACGGGTGGGGGTAACACCGATAAACTCATCTTT. As protein: CAFYTGGGNTDKLIF. Using reference TRDV3 and TRDJ1 for the parts outside the CDR3, the full variable domain is CDKVTQSSPDQTVASGSEVVLLCTYDTVYSNPDLFWYRIRPDYSFQFVFYGDNSRSEGADFTQGRFSVKHILTQKAFHLVISPVRTEDSATYYCAFYTGGGNTDKLIFGKGTRVTVEP.

The rearrangement joins TRDV1 to TRDJ1; 8 bases are a match to TRDD2. The CDR3 runs to 19 residues. Germline values: CDR1 TSWWSYY, CDR2 QGS. V lost 1 base, J lost 4 bases, and 17 bases stayed unmatched. CDR3 region: CALGEPPRASYPTDDKLIF. The CDR3 nucleotides are TGTGCTCTTGGGGAACCCCCCCGAGCTTCCTACCCAACGGACGATAAACTCATCTTT.

The chain recombines TRDV1 with TRDJ1, with 9 bases that match TRDD3. The CDR3 consists of 17 residues. The ends lost 4 bases at V and 2 bases at J; junction bases unmatched: 11. Germline CDR1 is TSWWSYY and CDR2 is QGS. CDR3 bases: TGTGCTCTTGGGGCGCGTACTGGGGGACACAAAACCGATAAACTCATCTTT. It specifies CALGARTGGHKTDKLIF.

V usage is TRDV1 and J usage is TRDJ1, with no clear D. The germline V gene encodes CDR1 TSWWSYY and CDR2 QGS. V was clipped by 3 bases and J by 3 bases, with 26 bases between them. The CDR3 sequence is 19 residues long. The DNA of the CDR3 is TGTGCTCTTGGGGACATCTCTTTTTCCGCACCCCGTCTATCCGATAAACTCATCTTT. Translating it yields CALGDISFSAPRLSDKLIF.

This clone was detected only once. A much larger clonotype is one base distant, so this may be a read error. Other nucleotide sequences in the sample specify the same CDR3. The J gene is TRDJ1, the V gene TRDV1; 7 bases are shared with TRDD3. The CDR3 runs 24 residues. The trim removed 0 bases at V and 0 bases at J, leaving 28 bases unmatched. Germline CDR1 is TSWWSYY and CDR2 is QGS. The CDR3 here is CALGELVRVSGQLLGDTHTDKLIF. CDR3 nucleotides: TGTGCTCTTGGGGAACTAGTGCGGGTCTCCGGGCAATTATTGGGGGACACACACACCGATAAACTCATCTTT.

The sample holds a few counts of this clone. This chain connects TRDV2 to TRDJ1; 12 bases fit TRDD3. V dropped 5 bases and J dropped 3; count of bases not matched to a gene: 9. This CDR3 has 16 residues. Germline V gene data show CDR1 as GEAIGNYY and CDR2 as EKD. DNA of the CDR3: TGTGCCTGTGTCCCCTTACTGGGGGATACCGCCGATAAACTCATCTTT. It yields the protein CACVPLLGDTADKLIF.

Judged by abundance, this clone is medium-sized. The same CDR3 can be traced to other DNA sequences in this sample. The chain recombines TRDV1 with TRDJ2; 9 bases fit TRDD3. Looked up from germline, CDR1 is TSWWSYY and CDR2 is QGS. This CDR3 spans 22 amino acids. J gave up 3 bases and V 2 bases, and 22 bases lay outside the gene matches. For the CDR3, the DNA is TGTGCTCTTGGGGAATTCTCAGCTACGCTACTGTACTGGGGGACCCTGACAGCACAACTCTTCTTT. Translated: CALGEFSATLLYWGTLTAQLFF.

This clone qualifies as large. This same CDR3 is encoded by further DNA sequences in the sample. The chain carries TRDV1 and TRDJ1; 9 bases map to TRDD2. J lost 4 bases, V lost 0 bases, and 18 bases had no gene match. Germline V gene data show CDR1 as TSWWSYY and CDR2 as QGS. The CDR3 is 20 residues long. The CDR3 reads CALGELSLPTGDCFCDKLIF. The CDR3 DNA is TGTGCTCTTGGGGAACTCAGCCTTCCTACGGGGGATTGCTTCTGCGATAAACTCATCTTT.

This clone has just a few counts. This chain uses TRDV1 with TRDJ1; 9 nucleotides align to TRDD3. The length of the CDR3 is 17 residues. J lost 0 bases, V lost 3 bases, and 8 bases had no gene match. Germline V gene lookup returns CDR1 TSWWSYY and CDR2 QGS. Here the CDR3 DNA reads TGTGCTCTTGGGGAGATTAAGGGGATACGCGACACCGATAAACTCATCTTT. It codes for CALGEIKGIRDTDKLIF.

In the case of this clone: One base separates it from a far larger clone, so it is likely a read error. Within the sample, other DNA sequences also encode this same CDR3. The genes are TRDV2 and TRDJ3; 9 bases are a match to TRDD3. CDR1 and CDR2 (germline): GEAIGNYY, EKD. Trimming at V came to 4 bases and at J to 0 bases, leaving 6 bases not matched to a gene. CDR3 size: 18 residues. The CDR3 DNA reads as TGTGCCTGTGATCTACTGGGGGACCGCTCCTGGGACACCCGACAGATGTTTTTC. Translating gives CACDLLGDRSWDTRQMFF.

Relative to its sample, this clone is medium-sized (0.01 to 0.1%). The chain carries TRDV1 and TRDJ1, with 13 bases that match TRDD3. V trimming: 4 bases; J trimming: 3 bases; junction bases outside the gene matches: 32. Germline V gives CDR1 TSWWSYY, CDR2 QGS. The CDR3 consists of 25 residues. The CDR3 spells CALGGRPTSILGDTRFRAIPDKLIF. The DNA of the CDR3 is TGTGCTCTTGGGGGCCGCCCTACGTCCATACTGGGGGATACGCGATTCAGAGCGATTCCCGATAAACTCATCTTT.

This clone was seen only once. One end of the junction does not line up with germline, which may come from a read error. The rearrangement joins TRDV1 to TRDJ3, with 12 positions matching TRDD3. The CDR3 spans 25 residues. The V gene's germline CDR1 is TSWWSYY and CDR2 QGS. The CDR3 protein is CALGERRWRYYWGILYSWNTRQMFF. The DNA of the CDR3 is TGTGCTCTTGGGGAAAGACGCTGGAGGTATTACTGGGGGATACTATATTCCTGGAACACCCGACAGATGTTTTTC.

This clone was detected only once. This likely traces to a read error, being one base from a far larger clone. Other DNA sequences in the sample encode the same CDR3. The V gene is TRDV1, the J gene TRDJ1; 8 bases are shared with TRDD3. Germline-derived CDR1 and CDR2 are TSWWSYY and QGS. CDR3 size: 19 residues. CDR3 nucleotides: TGTGCTCTTGGAAACCCTCTTCGGGGATACCTTATGTACACCGATAAACTCATCTTC. Amino acid sequence: CALGNPLRGYLMYTDKLIF.

On this clone itself: With only one base between it and a far larger clone, this is likely a read error. The CDR3 loop reads CACVTGWHWGILSSWDTRQMFF. CDR3 coding DNA: TGTGCCTGTGTCACCGGATGGCACTGGGGGATATTGAGCTCCTGGGACACCCGACAGATGTTTTTC. J is TRDJ3 and V is TRDV2; 11 nucleotides match TRDD3. CDR3 length: 22 residues. Germline CDR1 and CDR2: GEAIGNYY and EKD.

There are a few counts of this clone. This chain connects TRDV1 to TRDJ1; TRDD3 aligns across 10 bases. V shed 4 bases and J 2 bases; nucleotides not matched to a gene: 22. The length of the CDR3 is 21 residues. In germline, CDR1 is TSWWSYY, CDR2 QGS. CDR3: CALGAIPLLGDNRLKTDKLIF. In nucleotides, the CDR3 is TGTGCTCTTGGGGCGATACCTCTGCTGGGGGATAATAGGCTTAAAACCGATAAACTCATCTTT.

In the case of this clone: This could be a read error, since a much larger clone is one nucleotide away. The genes are TRDV2 and TRDJ3, with D possibly TRDD3 on 6 matching bases. V lost 0 bases and J 2 bases, leaving 16 bases between the germline ends. The germline gives CDR1 GEAIGNYY, CDR2 EKD. The CDR3 loop spans 19 amino acids. CDR3 residues: CACDTWGVRSPWDTRQMFF. In nucleotides, the CDR3 is TGTGCCTGTGACACCTGGGGGGTCCGCAGCCCCTGGGACACCCGACAGATGTTTTTC.

This clone is categorized as large. Other DNA sequences in this specimen translate into the identical CDR3. The V call is TRDV1, the J call TRDJ1; 12 positions agree with TRDD3. Trimming cost V 1 base and J 6 bases; bases outside gene matches: 15. CDR1 is TSWWSYY and CDR2 is QGS in the germline V gene. The CDR3 totals 19 residues. The CDR3 nucleotides are TGTGCTCTTGGGGAACCTCCCTTCAGTGACTGGGGGATACAATATAAACTCATCTTT. Amino acid sequence: CALGEPPFSDWGIQYKLIF.

Only one count was recorded for this clone. This CDR3 is CACEVMVMGDPSYTDKLIF. The CDR3 DNA follows: TGTGCCTGTGAAGTCATGGTAATGGGGGATCCCTCGTACACCGATAAACTCATCTTT. The chain is built from TRDV2 and TRDJ1; 8 nucleotides line up with TRDD3. After removal of 4 bases from V and 0 bases from J, the junction contained 18 bases not matched to a gene. The CDR3 sequence is 19 residues long. Germline assignment: CDR1 GEAIGNYY and CDR2 EKD.

A remark on this clone: A much more abundant neighbour one base away suggests this may be a read error. The CDR3 spells CALGEIKTYWGVRESDKLIF. As DNA, the CDR3 is TGTGCTCTTGGGGAAATTAAGACCTACTGGGGGGTAAGGGAATCCGATAAACTCATCTTT. V usage is TRDV1 and J usage is TRDJ1; 8 nucleotides match TRDD3. Germline V gene data show CDR1 as TSWWSYY and CDR2 as QGS. Losses at the gene ends were 2 bases for V and 3 bases for J; bases not matched to a gene: 20. This CDR3 region has 20 residues.

Turning to this clone: Just one base apart from a much larger clone, this may be a read error. The chain's CDR3 is CAWDTIAGGFSSWDTRQMFF. The CDR3 DNA follows: TGTGCCTGGGACACGATTGCTGGGGGCTTTAGCTCCTGGGACACCCGACAGATGTTTTTC. The chain uses TRDV2 and TRDJ3; 7 bases are shared with TRDD3. Germline V gene data show CDR1 as GEAIGNYY and CDR2 as EKD. The CDR3 covers 20 residues.

Notes on this clone: A far larger clone is just one base off, so this is likely a read error. The same CDR3 is also encoded by other DNA sequences in this sample. This chain joins TRDV1 and TRDJ1; TRDD3 matches at 11 bases. The CDR3 extends over 18 amino acids. The germline gives CDR1 TSWWSYY, CDR2 QGS. CDR3 sequence: CALGEANWGIENTDKLIF. The CDR3 DNA reads TGCGCTCTTGGGGAAGCTAACTGGGGGATAGAAAACACCGATAAACTCATCTTT.

This clone was counted once. The sample holds other DNA sequences that translate to the same CDR3. This sequence joins TRDV1 and TRDJ1; no definite D call. Germline CDR1 TSWWSYY, CDR2 QGS. V dropped 4 bases and J dropped 0 bases, with 24 bases sitting between them. The CDR3 spans 19 residues. CDR3 protein: CALGVYALSGTYYTDKLIF. The CDR3 region has the DNA TGTGCTCTTGGGGTTTATGCCCTTTCCGGGACTTACTACACCGATAAACTCATCTTT.

This clone has just a few counts. The chain employs TRDV1 and TRDJ1, with 7 bases identical to TRDD2. The V gene end was trimmed by 6 bases and the J gene end by 0 bases; junction bases not matched to a gene: 10. This CDR3 has 16 amino acids. Germline V gene lookup returns CDR1 TSWWSYY and CDR2 QGS. The CDR3 nucleotides are TGTGCTCTTGGCTTCCTAAGCCTCACTTACACCGATAAACTCATCTTT. This encodes CALGFLSLTYTDKLIF.